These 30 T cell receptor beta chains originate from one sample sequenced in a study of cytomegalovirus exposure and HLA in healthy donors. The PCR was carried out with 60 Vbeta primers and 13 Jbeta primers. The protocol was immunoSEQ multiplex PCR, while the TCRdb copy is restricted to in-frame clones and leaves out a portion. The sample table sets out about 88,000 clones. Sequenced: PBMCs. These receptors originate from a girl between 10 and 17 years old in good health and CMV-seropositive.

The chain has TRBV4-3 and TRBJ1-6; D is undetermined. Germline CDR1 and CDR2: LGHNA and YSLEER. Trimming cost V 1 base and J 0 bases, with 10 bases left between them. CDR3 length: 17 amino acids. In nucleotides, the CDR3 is TGCGCCAGCAGCCAAGCCCTACAGAGCTCCTATAATTCACCCCTCCACTTT. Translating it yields CASSQALQSSYNSPLHF.

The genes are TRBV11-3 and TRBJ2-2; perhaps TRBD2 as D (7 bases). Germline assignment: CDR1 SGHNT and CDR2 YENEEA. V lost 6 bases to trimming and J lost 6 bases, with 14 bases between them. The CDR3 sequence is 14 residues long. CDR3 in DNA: TGTGCCAGCAGGCGTAAAGGGGGGGCCGGGGAGCTGTTTTTT. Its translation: CASRRKGGAGELFF.

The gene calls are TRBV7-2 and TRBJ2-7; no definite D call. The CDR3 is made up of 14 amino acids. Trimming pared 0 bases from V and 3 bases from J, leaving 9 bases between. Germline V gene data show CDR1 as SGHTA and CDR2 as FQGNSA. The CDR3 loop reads CASSLAGWNYEQYF. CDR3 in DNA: TGTGCCAGCAGCTTAGCGGGCTGGAACTACGAGCAGTACTTC.

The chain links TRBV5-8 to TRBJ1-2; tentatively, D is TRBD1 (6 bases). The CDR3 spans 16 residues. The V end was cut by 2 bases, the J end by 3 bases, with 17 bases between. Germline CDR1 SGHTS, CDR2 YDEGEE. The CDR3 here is CASSFLTGIPHYGYTF. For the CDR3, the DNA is TGTGCCAGCAGCTTCTTAACAGGGATCCCACACTATGGCTACACCTTC.

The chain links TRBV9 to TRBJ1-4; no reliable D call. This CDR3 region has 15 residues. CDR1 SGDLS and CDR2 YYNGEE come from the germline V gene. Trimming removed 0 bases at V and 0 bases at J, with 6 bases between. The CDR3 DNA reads TGTGCCAGCAGCGTAGCTCCTGCAACTAATGAAAAACTGTTTTTT. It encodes CASSVAPATNEKLFF.

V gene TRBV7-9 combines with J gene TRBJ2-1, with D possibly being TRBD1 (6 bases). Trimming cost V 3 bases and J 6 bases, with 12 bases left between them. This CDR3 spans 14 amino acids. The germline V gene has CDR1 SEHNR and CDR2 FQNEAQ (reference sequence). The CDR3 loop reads CASSLGASGNEQFF. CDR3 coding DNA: TGTGCCAGCAGCTTGGGGGCCTCTGGCAATGAGCAGTTCTTC.

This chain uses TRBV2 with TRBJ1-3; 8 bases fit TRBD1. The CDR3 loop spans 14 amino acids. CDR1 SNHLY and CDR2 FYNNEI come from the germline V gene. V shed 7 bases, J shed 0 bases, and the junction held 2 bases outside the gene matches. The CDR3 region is CASMGQASGNTIYF. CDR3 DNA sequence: TGTGCCAGCATGGGACAGGCCTCTGGAAACACCATATATTTT.

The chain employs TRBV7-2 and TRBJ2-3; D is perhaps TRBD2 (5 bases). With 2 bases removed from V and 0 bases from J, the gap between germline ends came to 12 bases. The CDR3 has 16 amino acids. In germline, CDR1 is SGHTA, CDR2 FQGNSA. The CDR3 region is CASSLRSGMSTDTQYF. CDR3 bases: TGTGCCAGCAGCTTACGCAGCGGAATGAGCACAGATACGCAGTATTTT.

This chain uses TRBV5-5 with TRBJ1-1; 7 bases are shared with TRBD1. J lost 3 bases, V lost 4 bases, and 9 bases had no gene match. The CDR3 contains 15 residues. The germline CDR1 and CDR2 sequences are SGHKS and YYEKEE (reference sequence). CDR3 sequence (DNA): TGTGCCAGCAGCAGCTCGACAGGGAGTCACACTGAAGCTTTCTTT. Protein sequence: CASSSSTGSHTEAFF.

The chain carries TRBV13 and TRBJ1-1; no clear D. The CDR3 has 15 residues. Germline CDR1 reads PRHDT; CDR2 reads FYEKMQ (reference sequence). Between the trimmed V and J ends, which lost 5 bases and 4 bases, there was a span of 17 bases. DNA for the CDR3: TGTGCCAGCAGCGCCGAGGCAGCTCGTCTCACTGAAGCTTTCTTT. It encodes CASSAEAARLTEAFF.

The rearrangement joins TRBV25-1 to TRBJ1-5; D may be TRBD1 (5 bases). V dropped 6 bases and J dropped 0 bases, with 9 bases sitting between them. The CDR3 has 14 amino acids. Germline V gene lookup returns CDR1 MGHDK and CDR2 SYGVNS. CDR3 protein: CASSETDSNQPQHF. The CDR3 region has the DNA TGTGCCAGCAGCGAGACAGATAGCAATCAGCCCCAGCATTTT.

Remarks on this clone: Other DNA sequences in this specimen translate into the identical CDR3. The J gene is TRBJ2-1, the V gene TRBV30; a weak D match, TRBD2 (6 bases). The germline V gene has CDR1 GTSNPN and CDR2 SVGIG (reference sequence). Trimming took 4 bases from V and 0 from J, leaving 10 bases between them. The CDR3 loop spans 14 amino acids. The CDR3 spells CAWNGGSSYNEQFF. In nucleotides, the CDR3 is TGTGCCTGGAACGGGGGAAGCTCCTACAATGAGCAGTTCTTC. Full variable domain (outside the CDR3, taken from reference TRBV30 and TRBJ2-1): SQTIHQWPATLVQPVGSPLSLECTVEGTSNPNLYWYRQAAGRGLQLLFYSVGIGQISSEVPQNLSASRPQDRQFILSSKKLLLSDSGFYLCAWNGGSSYNEQFFGPGTRLTVL.

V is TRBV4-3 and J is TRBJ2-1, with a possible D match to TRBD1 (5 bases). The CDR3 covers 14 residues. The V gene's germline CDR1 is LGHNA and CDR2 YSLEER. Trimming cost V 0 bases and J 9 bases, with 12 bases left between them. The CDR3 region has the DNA TGCGCCAGCAGCCAAGATAAGACAGCCAGTGAGCAGTTCTTC. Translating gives CASSQDKTASEQFF.

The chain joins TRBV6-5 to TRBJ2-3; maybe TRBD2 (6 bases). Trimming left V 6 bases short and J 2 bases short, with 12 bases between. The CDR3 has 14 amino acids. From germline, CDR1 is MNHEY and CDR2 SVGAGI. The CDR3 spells CASRPGLTTDTQYF. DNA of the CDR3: TGTGCCAGCAGACCGGGACTTACCACAGATACGCAGTATTTT.

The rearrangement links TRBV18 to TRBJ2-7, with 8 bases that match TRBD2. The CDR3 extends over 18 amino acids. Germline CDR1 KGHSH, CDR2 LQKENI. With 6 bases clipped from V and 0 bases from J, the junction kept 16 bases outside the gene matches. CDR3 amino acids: CASSPRTTSGRASYEQYF. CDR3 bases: TGTGCCAGCTCCCCCCGGACAACTAGCGGCCGCGCCTCCTACGAGCAGTACTTC.

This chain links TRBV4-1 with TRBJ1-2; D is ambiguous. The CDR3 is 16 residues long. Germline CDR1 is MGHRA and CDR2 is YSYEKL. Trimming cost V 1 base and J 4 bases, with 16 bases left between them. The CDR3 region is CASSQGRVGRGYGYTF. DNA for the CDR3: TGCGCCAGCAGCCAAGGCCGGGTAGGCCGCGGCTATGGCTACACCTTC.

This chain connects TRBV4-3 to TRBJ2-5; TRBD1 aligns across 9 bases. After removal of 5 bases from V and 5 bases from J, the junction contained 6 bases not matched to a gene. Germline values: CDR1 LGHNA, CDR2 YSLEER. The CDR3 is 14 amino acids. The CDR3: CASSLNRGLETQYF. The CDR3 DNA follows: TGCGCCAGCAGCTTAAACAGGGGGCTGGAGACCCAGTACTTC.

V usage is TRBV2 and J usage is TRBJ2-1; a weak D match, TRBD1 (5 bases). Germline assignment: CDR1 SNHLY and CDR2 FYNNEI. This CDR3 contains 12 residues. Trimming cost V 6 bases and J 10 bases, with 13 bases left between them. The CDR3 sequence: CASRQDGYEQFF. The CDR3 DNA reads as TGTGCCAGCAGACAGGACGGCTACGAGCAGTTCTTC.

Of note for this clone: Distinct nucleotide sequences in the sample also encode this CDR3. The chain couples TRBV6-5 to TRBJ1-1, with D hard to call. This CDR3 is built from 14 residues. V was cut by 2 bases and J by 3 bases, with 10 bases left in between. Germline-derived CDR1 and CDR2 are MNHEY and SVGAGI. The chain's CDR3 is CASSYVQRHTEAFF. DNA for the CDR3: TGTGCCAGCAGTTACGTCCAGCGGCACACTGAAGCTTTCTTT.

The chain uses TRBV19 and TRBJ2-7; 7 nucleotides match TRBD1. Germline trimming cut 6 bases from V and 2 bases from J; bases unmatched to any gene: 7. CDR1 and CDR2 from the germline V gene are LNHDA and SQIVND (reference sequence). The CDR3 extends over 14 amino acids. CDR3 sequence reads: CASRKGTATYEQYF. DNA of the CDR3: TGTGCCAGTAGGAAAGGGACAGCAACCTACGAGCAGTACTTC.

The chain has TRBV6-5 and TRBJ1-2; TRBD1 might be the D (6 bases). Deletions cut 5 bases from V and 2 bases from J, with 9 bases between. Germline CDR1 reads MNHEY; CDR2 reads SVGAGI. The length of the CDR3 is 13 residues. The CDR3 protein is CASSTGQNYGYTF. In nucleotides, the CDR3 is TGTGCCAGCAGTACTGGACAGAACTATGGCTACACCTTC.

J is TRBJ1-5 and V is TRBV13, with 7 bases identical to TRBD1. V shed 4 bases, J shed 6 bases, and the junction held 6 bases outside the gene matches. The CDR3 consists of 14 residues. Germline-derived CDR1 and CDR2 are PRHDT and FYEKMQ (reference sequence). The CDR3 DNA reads TGTGCCAGCAGCTCCCGGGACAGTACTCAGCCCCAGCATTTT. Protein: CASSSRDSTQPQHF.

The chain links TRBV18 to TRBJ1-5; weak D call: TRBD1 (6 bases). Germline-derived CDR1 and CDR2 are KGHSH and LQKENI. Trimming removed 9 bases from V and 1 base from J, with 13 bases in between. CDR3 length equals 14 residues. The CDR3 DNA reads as TGTGCCAGTAGTGAGGGGGGGAGCAATCAGCCCCAGCATTTT. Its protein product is CASSEGGSNQPQHF.

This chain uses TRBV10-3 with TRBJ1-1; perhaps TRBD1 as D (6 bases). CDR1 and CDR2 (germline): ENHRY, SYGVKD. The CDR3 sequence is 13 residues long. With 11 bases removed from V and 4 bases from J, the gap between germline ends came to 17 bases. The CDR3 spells CAHRVTDSTEAFF. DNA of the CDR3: TGTGCCCACCGAGTCACGGACAGCACTGAAGCTTTCTTT.

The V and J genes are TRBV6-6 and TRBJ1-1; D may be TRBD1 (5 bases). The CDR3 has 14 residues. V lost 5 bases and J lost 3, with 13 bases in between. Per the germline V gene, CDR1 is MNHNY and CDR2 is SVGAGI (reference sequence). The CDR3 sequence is CASSDRWGDTEAFF. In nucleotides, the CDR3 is TGTGCCAGCAGTGACCGATGGGGGGACACTGAAGCTTTCTTT.

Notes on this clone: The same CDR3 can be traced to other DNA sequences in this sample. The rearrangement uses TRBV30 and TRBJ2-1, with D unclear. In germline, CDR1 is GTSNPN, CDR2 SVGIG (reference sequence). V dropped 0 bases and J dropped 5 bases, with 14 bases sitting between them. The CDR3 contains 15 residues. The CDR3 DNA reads TGTGCCTGGAGTGTAAGTCTCTTGAGGAACAATGAGCAGTTCTTC. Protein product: CAWSVSLLRNNEQFF.

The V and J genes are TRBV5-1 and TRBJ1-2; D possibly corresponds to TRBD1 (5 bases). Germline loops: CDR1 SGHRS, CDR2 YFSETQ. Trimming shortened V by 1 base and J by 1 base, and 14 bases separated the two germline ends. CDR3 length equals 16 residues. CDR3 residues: CASSLNTRQGNYGYTF. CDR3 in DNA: TGCGCCAGCAGCTTGAATACCCGCCAGGGTAACTATGGCTACACCTTC.

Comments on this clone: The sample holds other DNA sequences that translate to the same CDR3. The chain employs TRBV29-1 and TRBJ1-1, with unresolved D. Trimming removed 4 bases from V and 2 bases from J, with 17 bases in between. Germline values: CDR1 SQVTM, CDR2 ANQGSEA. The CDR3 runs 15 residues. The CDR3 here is CSVVSGSKGNTEAFF. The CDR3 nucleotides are TGCAGCGTTGTATCCGGGTCAAAAGGAAACACTGAAGCTTTCTTT.

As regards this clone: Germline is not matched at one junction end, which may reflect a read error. The CDR3 is CASSLIASDTQYF. Written as DNA, the CDR3 is TGTGCTAGCAGCTTAATAGCGTCAGATACGCAGTATTTT. The chain recombines TRBV7-7 with TRBJ2-3, with D tentatively TRBD2 (5 bases). Germline V lookup: CDR1 SSHAT, CDR2 FNYEAQ (reference sequence). This CDR3 comprises 13 residues.

The CDR3, as DNA: TGCGCCAGCAGCCAAGATTGGCACACCGGGGAGCTGTTTTTT. Translation gives CASSQDWHTGELFF. The V and J genes are TRBV4-1 and TRBJ2-2; D remains unclear. The CDR3 covers 14 residues. V shed 0 bases and J shed 3 bases, with 5 bases lying between them. The germline gives CDR1 MGHRA, CDR2 YSYEKL.